Listed below are T cell receptor beta chains from one sample, sequenced in a study of cytomegalovirus exposure and HLA in healthy donors. This table comes from immunoSEQ multiplex PCR, and its TCRdb copy is limited to in-frame clones, with some not included. The table includes 40,000 or so clones, almost 70% detected once. Sequencing was performed on PBMCs. These receptors were collected from a man in his forties in good health and CMV-seronegative. Each CDR3 is given with its conserved first and last residue. D genes are given only for firm matches. Expanded clones are given a class, and other clones once, few, many or no size at all.

d_call	v_call	j_call	clone_size	cdr3_aa	cdr3_nt
.	TRBV28	TRBJ2-7	.	CASNRVAAYEQYF	TGTGCCAGCAACCGGGTGGCGGCCTACGAGCAGTACTTC
.	TRBV5-8	TRBJ1-5	.	CASSSPRTERSNQPQHF	TGTGCCAGCAGCTCCCCCCGCACCGAGAGGAGCAATCAGCCCCAGCATTTT
TRBD1	TRBV5-4	TRBJ2-7	.	CASSSGQGFYEQYF	TGTGCCAGCAGCTCGGGACAGGGGTTCTACGAGCAGTACTTC
.	TRBV10-3	TRBJ2-2	.	CAISDGPSGELFF	TGTGCCATCAGTGACGGTCCTTCCGGGGAGCTGTTTTTT
.	TRBV6-5	TRBJ2-7	few	CASSYSRQGYEQYF	TGTGCCAGCAGTTACTCGAGGCAGGGCTACGAGCAGTACTTC
TRBD2	TRBV4-1	TRBJ2-3	once	CASSHQGDRTSGRTDTQYF	TGCGCCAGCAGTCATCAAGGGGATCGGACTAGCGGGAGGACAGATACGCAGTATTTT
TRBD1	TRBV6-1	TRBJ1-1	few	CASRTGANTEAFF	TGTGCCAGCAGAACAGGGGCGAACACTGAAGCTTTCTTT
.	TRBV7-2	TRBJ2-4	.	CASSPGGHVAKNIQYF	TGTGCCAGCAGCCCGGGGGGACACGTAGCCAAAAACATTCAGTACTTC
TRBD1	TRBV12-5	TRBJ1-1	.	CASGNDRGRNTEAFF	TGTGCTAGTGGTAACGACAGGGGAAGGAACACTGAAGCTTTCTTT
.	TRBV6-1	TRBJ2-5	.	CASSRDQETQYF	TGTGCCAGCAGCAGGGATCAGGAGACCCAGTACTTC
.	TRBV4-2	TRBJ1-2	.	CASSQELSGYTF	TGTGCCAGCAGCCAAGAGCTAAGCGGCTACACCTTC
TRBD2	TRBV4-3	TRBJ2-7	.	CASSPEGTSEYYEQYF	TGCGCCAGCAGCCCAGAGGGCACTAGCGAATACTACGAGCAGTACTTC
TRBD1	TRBV30	TRBJ1-5	.	CAWSLGQGNQPQHF	TGTGCCTGGAGTCTCGGACAGGGTAATCAGCCCCAGCATTTT
TRBD2	TRBV30	TRBJ2-3	.	CAWTGPGGADTQYF	TGTGCCTGGACCGGGCCTGGGGGGGCAGATACGCAGTATTTT
.	TRBV6-5	TRBJ1-4	.	CASSFGQFNEKLFF	TGTGCCAGCAGTTTCGGACAGTTTAATGAAAAACTGTTTTTT
TRBD2	TRBV7-2	TRBJ2-7	.	CASSFTSGGTSSGEQYF	TGTGCCAGCAGCTTTACCTCAGGTGGGACTAGCTCGGGAGAGCAGTACTTC
.	TRBV7-2	TRBJ2-1	.	CASSSNYYEQFF	TGTGCCAGCAGTTCAAACTATTATGAGCAGTTCTTC
TRBD2	TRBV7-2	TRBJ2-5	.	CASSPGWGGTGETQYF	TGTGCCAGCAGCCCGGGATGGGGGGGAACGGGAGAGACCCAGTACTTC
.	TRBV27	TRBJ1-6	.	CASSLGRADYSPLHF	TGTGCCAGCAGCCTTGGACGAGCGGATTATTCACCCCTCCACTTT
.	TRBV7-9	TRBJ1-6	.	CASSLALNYNSPLHF	TGTGCCAGCAGCTTAGCTCTAAACTATAATTCACCCCTCCACTTT
.	TRBV7-6	TRBJ1-3	.	CASSREGGTAASGNTIYF	TGTGCCAGCAGCAGAGAGGGGGGGACTGCCGCCTCTGGAAACACCATATATTTT
TRBD1	TRBV28	TRBJ1-2	.	CASSVKQGAQGYTF	TGTGCCAGCAGCGTAAAACAGGGGGCACAGGGCTACACCTTC
TRBD1	TRBV29-1	TRBJ1-2	.	CSVVRTGVNYGYTF	TGCAGCGTCGTTAGGACAGGGGTAAACTATGGCTACACCTTC
.	TRBV2	TRBJ2-1	few	CASILAGTSYNEQFF	TGTGCCAGCATTCTAGCCGGGACTTCCTACAATGAGCAGTTCTTC
.	TRBV7-6	TRBJ2-5	once	CASRRPGETQYF	TGTGCCAGCAGACGTCCGGGGGAGACCCAGTACTTC
TRBD2	TRBV5-1	TRBJ2-3	.	CASSLPTGTRGTDTQYF	TGCGCCAGCAGCTTACCTACCGGGACTAGGGGCACAGATACGCAGTATTTT
.	TRBV5-8	TRBJ2-2	.	CASPKSRTQNTGELFF	TGTGCCAGCCCGAAGTCCAGGACACAGAACACCGGGGAGCTGTTTTTT
.	TRBV7-8	TRBJ1-2	few	CASSLERFRYGYTF	TGTGCCAGCAGCTTAGAGAGATTTAGATATGGCTACACCTTC
.	TRBV13	TRBJ1-1	.	CASSVGETEAFF	TGTGCCAGCAGCGTTGGGGAGACTGAAGCTTTCTTT
.	TRBV11-2	TRBJ2-3	few	CASSLELASHTDTQYF	TGTGCCAGCAGCTTAGAACTAGCTTCACATACAGATACGCAGTATTTT
.	TRBV29-1	TRBJ2-3	.	CSVGRVVSTDTQYF	TGCAGCGTCGGCAGGGTCGTTAGCACAGATACGCAGTATTTT
.	TRBV9	TRBJ1-4	once	CASSVGGGTNEKLFF	TGTGCCAGCAGCGTGGGGGGGGGCACTAATGAAAAACTGTTTTTT
.	TRBV4-1	TRBJ1-1	.	CASSQSAYPQGSEAFF	TGCGCCAGCAGCCAATCGGCTTACCCCCAGGGCTCCGAAGCTTTCTTT
TRBD2	TRBV7-8	TRBJ2-3	.	CASSSRGGPADTQYF	TGTGCCAGCAGCTCTCGGGGGGGGCCGGCAGATACGCAGTATTTT
.	TRBV7-9	TRBJ1-5	.	CASSLVAQPQHF	TGTGCCAGCAGCTTAGTGGCTCAGCCCCAGCATTTT
.	TRBV27	TRBJ2-7	.	CASSTGHEQYF	TGTGCCAGCAGTACAGGGCACGAGCAGTACTTC
TRBD1	TRBV20-1	TRBJ1-2	.	CSAQGDGYTF	TGCAGTGCGCAGGGGGACGGCTACACCTTC
TRBD1	TRBV7-2	TRBJ2-3	.	CASSLGDRGWDTQYF	TGTGCCAGCAGCTTAGGAGACAGGGGTTGGGATACGCAGTATTTT
.	TRBV29-1	TRBJ2-1	.	CSVDFRVAEQFF	TGCAGCGTTGATTTCAGGGTTGCTGAGCAGTTCTTC
TRBD1	TRBV6-1	TRBJ1-4	.	CASSPRTGSSEKLFF	TGTGCCAGCAGTCCGCGGACAGGGTCATCGGAAAAACTGTTTTTT
TRBD1	TRBV10-3	TRBJ2-1	.	CAISEPTGGAYNEQFF	TGTGCCATCAGTGAGCCGACAGGGGGCGCTTACAATGAGCAGTTCTTC
.	TRBV2	TRBJ2-5	.	CASSYGGWGTQYF	TGTGCCAGCAGTTATGGGGGCTGGGGGACCCAGTACTTC
.	TRBV6-1	TRBJ2-5	few	CASSEFAGQETQYF	TGTGCCAGCAGTGAGTTTGCGGGGCAAGAGACCCAGTACTTC
TRBD1	TRBV5-1	TRBJ1-4	.	CASSVQGAEEKLFF	TGCGCCAGCAGCGTACAGGGGGCGGAAGAAAAACTGTTTTTT
.	TRBV2	TRBJ1-5	.	CASRGQGNQPQHF	TGTGCCAGCAGGGGGCAGGGTAATCAGCCCCAGCATTTT
TRBD1	TRBV4-3	TRBJ1-2	few	CASSLTGGLNYGYTF	TGCGCCAGCAGCCTTACAGGGGGCTTAAACTATGGCTACACCTTC
.	TRBV2	TRBJ1-2	.	CASRGGGYGYTF	TGTGCCAGCCGGGGAGGAGGGTATGGCTACACCTTC